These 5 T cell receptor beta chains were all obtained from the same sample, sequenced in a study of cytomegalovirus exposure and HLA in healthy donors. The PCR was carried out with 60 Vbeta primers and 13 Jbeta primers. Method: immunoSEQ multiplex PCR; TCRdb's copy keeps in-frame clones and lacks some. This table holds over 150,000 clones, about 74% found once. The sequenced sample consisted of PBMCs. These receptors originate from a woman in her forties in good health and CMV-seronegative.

Written as DNA, the CDR3 is TGTGCCAGCAGCTCGGGAGGAAACACCATATATTTT. Translation gives CASSSGGNTIYF. This chain uses TRBV7-8 with TRBJ1-3; D is unclear. The germline V and J ends were trimmed by 4 bases and 4 bases, with 5 bases remaining between them. Germline V gives CDR1 SGHVS, CDR2 FQNEAQ. CDR3 length equals 12 residues.

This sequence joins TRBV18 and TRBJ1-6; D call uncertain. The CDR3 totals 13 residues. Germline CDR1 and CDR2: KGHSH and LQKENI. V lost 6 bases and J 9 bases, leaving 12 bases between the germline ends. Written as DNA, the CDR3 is TGTGCCAGCTCGAGCGCGATCCTTTCACCCCTCCACTTT. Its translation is CASSSAILSPLHF.

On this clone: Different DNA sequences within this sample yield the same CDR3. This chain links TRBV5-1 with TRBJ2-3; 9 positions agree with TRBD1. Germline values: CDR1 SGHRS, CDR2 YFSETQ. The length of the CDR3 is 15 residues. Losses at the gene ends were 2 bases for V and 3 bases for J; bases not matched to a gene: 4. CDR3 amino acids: CASSLGDRVTDTQYF. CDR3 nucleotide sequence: TGCGCCAGCAGCTTAGGGGACAGGGTTACAGATACGCAGTATTTT.

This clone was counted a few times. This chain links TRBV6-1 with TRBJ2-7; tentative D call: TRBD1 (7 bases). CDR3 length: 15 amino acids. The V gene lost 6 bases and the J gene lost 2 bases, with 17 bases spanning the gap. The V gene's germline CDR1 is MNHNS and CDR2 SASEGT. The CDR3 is CASSVAQGGPYEQYF. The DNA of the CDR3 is TGTGCCAGCAGCGTGGCGCAGGGGGGCCCCTACGAGCAGTACTTC.

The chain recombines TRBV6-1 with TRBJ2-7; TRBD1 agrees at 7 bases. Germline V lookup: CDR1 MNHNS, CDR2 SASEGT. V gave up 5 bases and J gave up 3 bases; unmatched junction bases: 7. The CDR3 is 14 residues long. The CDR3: CASSSLGTDYEQYF. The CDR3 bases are TGTGCCAGCAGTTCCCTCGGGACAGACTACGAGCAGTACTTC.